These T cell receptor beta chains were read from a single sample in a study of CD8+ T cells in alopecia areata. Libraries were prepared by immunoSEQ multiplex PCR; TCRdb keeps only in-frame clonotypes and omits some of them. The sample carries roughly 100,000 clones, roughly 46% recorded once. The source was CD8+ T cells sorted from blood, collected at week 24, from a patient treated with tofacitinib. The source is a human donor with alopecia areata. The CDR3 runs from the conserved cysteine through the conserved F or W. A D gene is named only where the DNA matches it firmly. Clone size is stated in some rows and not others, as once, few, many or a class when expanded.

v_gene	j_gene	d_gene	abundance	CDR3nt	CDR3aa
TRBV5-5	TRBJ2-7	.	.	TGTGCCAGCAGCTTGAGGCAGAACGAGCAGTACTTC	CASSLRQNEQYF
TRBV20-1	TRBJ2-7	.	.	TGCAGTGCCGGAGACTCCTACGAGCAGTACTTC	CSAGDSYEQYF
TRBV14	TRBJ1-4	.	.	TGTGCCAGCAGCCAAGGGGTGTTCGAAAAACTGTTTTTT	CASSQGVFEKLFF
TRBV4-1	TRBJ2-7	TRBD2	once	TGCGCCAGCAGACCCGGGACTAGCGGGAGAGGGAACGAGCAGTACTTC	CASRPGTSGRGNEQYF
TRBV4-2	TRBJ2-1	.	.	TGTGCCAGCAGCCAGGGGAATGAGCAGTTCTTC	CASSQGNEQFF
TRBV27	TRBJ1-2	TRBD1	.	TGTGCCAGCAGTCCTAGACAGGGCCGCAACTATGGCTACACCTTC	CASSPRQGRNYGYTF
TRBV11-2	TRBJ2-7	TRBD1	few	TGTGCCAGCAGCTTAGCCACAGGGGTCGAGCAGTACTTC	CASSLATGVEQYF
TRBV9	TRBJ2-3	TRBD2	few	TGTGCCAGCAGCCCCTGGGTGGCGGGAGTTGATACGCAGTATTTT	CASSPWVAGVDTQYF
TRBV9	TRBJ2-5	TRBD2	.	TGTGCCAGCAGCGTAGGGGATAGCGGGACCCAAGAGACCCAGTACTTC	CASSVGDSGTQETQYF
TRBV9	TRBJ2-2	.	.	TGTGCCAGCACCGACAGTTCCGGGGAGCTGTTTTTT	CASTDSSGELFF
TRBV7-2	TRBJ1-1	.	few	TGTGCCAGCAGCTTAGGGCTCGGGGGGCTGAACACTGAAGCTTTCTTT	CASSLGLGGLNTEAFF
TRBV9	TRBJ1-4	TRBD1	.	TGTGCCAGCAGCGCGGACCGACAGGGGAATGAAAAACTGTTTTTT	CASSADRQGNEKLFF
TRBV7-8	TRBJ2-3	TRBD2	.	TGTGCCAGCAGCTCCACATTACTAGCGGGAGATACGCAGTATTTT	CASSSTLLAGDTQYF
TRBV5-5	TRBJ2-1	.	.	TGTGCCAGCAGCTTGCCACAGTTCGATGAGCAGTTCTTC	CASSLPQFDEQFF
TRBV28	TRBJ2-1	TRBD2	.	TGTGCCAGCAGTTTATTCATCGGAGCGGGAAACCTCACCTACAATGAGCAGTTCTTC	CASSLFIGAGNLTYNEQFF
TRBV7-8	TRBJ2-5	TRBD2	few	TGTGCCAGCAGCTCAAGTACTGGGACTAAAGAGACCCAGTACTTC	CASSSSTGTKETQYF
TRBV6-5	TRBJ1-5	.	.	TGTGCCAGCAGTTTCACTAGCAATCAGCCCCAGCATTTT	CASSFTSNQPQHF
TRBV6-5	TRBJ2-7	TRBD1	once	TGTGCCAGCCACCCAGGGGGCAACTACGAGCAGTACTTC	CASHPGGNYEQYF
TRBV7-2	TRBJ2-5	.	.	TGTGCCAGCAGCTTGCGTTTGAGGGCCGGGGAGGAGACCCAGTACTTC	CASSLRLRAGEETQYF
TRBV29-1	TRBJ2-3	TRBD2	few	TGCAGCGCCTTAGCGGGAGGGGGAGATACGCAGTATTTT	CSALAGGGDTQYF
TRBV27	TRBJ2-1	.	.	TGTGCCAGCGGGTTTGGTGCTGAGCAGTTCTTC	CASGFGAEQFF
TRBV19	TRBJ1-1	TRBD1	.	TGTGCCAGTAGTCTACCTCGGACAGGGTGGGGGAACACTGAAGCTTTCTTT	CASSLPRTGWGNTEAFF
TRBV11-2	TRBJ2-4	.	.	TGTGCCAGCACCGACCGGGGTGCCGCGGGCATTCAGTACTTC	CASTDRGAAGIQYF
TRBV4-3	TRBJ2-3	.	few	TGCGCCAGCAGCCCAGATCGGGATACGCAGTATTTT	CASSPDRDTQYF
TRBV13	TRBJ2-3	.	few	TGTGCCAGCAGCCCACGGGTCGGGGTAACAGATACGCAGTATTTT	CASSPRVGVTDTQYF
TRBV6-6	TRBJ1-4	.	.	TGTGCAGCCGGGCCGGCGACGGAACTGTTTTTT	CAAGPATELFF